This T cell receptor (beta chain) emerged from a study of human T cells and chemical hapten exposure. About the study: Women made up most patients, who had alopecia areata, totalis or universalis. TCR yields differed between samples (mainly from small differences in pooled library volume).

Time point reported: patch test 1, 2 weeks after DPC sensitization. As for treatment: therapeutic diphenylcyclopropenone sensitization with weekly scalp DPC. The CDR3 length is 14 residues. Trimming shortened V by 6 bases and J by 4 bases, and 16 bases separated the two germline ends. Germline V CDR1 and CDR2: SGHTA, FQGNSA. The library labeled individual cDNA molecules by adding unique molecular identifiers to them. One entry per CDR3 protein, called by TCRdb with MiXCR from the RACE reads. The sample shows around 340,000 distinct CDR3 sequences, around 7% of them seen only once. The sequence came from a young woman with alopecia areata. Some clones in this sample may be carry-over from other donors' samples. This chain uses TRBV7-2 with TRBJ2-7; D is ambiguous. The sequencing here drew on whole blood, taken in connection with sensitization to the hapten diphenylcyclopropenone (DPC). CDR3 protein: CASSPRAEGYEQYF. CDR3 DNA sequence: TGTGCCAGCAGTCCTCGGGCCGAAGGATACGAGCAGTACTTC.